These 14 T cell receptor beta chains were sequenced from one sample in a study of T cell clonality in common variable immunodeficiency. Here immunoSEQ multiplex PCR was the method, and the copy in TCRdb shows in-frame clones only, minus some. The sample includes roughly 70,000 clones, none of them occurring once. The sequenced sample consisted of peripheral blood mononuclear cells. The receptors here all came from a person aged 18 to 75 in good health.

The sample holds many counts of this clone. The read comes to an end 3 residues before the CDR3 does, leaving the germline J gene to fill in the end. The chain combines TRBV5-4 with TRBJ1-2; possibly TRBD1 for D (6 bases). Germline CDR1 reads SGHNT; CDR2 reads YYREEE (reference sequence). The CDR3 covers 14 residues. The part of the CDR3 DNA that was read is TGTGCCAGCAGCTTGGGACAGGATGCTAGAGGC. Its protein is CASSLGQDARG. The full CDR3 is CASSLGQDARGYTF.

The CDR3 is CASSQARLGSEQYF. CDR3 bases read: TGTGCCAGCAGCCAAGCCCGACTAGGTTCCGAG. The J gene is TRBJ2-7, the V gene TRBV14; the D gene is possibly TRBD2 (6 bases). The read terminates 3 residues before the CDR3 end, so the remaining end is supplied by the germline J gene. The CDR3 extends over 14 amino acids. Germline CDR1 and CDR2: SGHDN and FVKESK. The V end lost 1 base, the J end lost 6 bases, and 13 bases lay between the germline ends.

This clone showed up many times. The CDR3 end is not reached by the read, which stops 3 residues before it; the germline J gene fills it in. The rearrangement uses TRBV29-1 and TRBJ2-6, with D uncertain. CDR1 is SQVTM, CDR2 ANQGSEA, per germline. V was pared by 3 bases and J by 1 base, with 4 bases between. This CDR3 spans 13 amino acids. The sequenced part of the CDR3 DNA is TGCAGCGTTGATTTATCTGGGGCCAACGTC. It is translated as CSVDLSGANV. The CDR3 reads in full as CSVDLSGANVLTF.

This clone was counted many times. The read ends 3 residues early relative to the CDR3; the germline J gene fills the gap. The chain links TRBV7-3 to TRBJ1-1; no clear D gene. The germline gives CDR1 SGHTA, CDR2 FQGTGA. The CDR3 has 14 residues. V lost 1 base and J lost 2, with 8 bases in between. CDR3 DNA (partial): TGTGCCAGCAGCTTAAGGGCCGGTAACACTGAA. This sequence encodes CASSLRAGNTE. The entire CDR3 reads CASSLRAGNTEAFF. Combining the CDR3 with reference TRBV7-3 and TRBJ1-1 gives the whole variable domain GAGVSQTPSNKVTEKGKYVELRCDPISGHTALYWYRQSLGQGPEFLIYFQGTGAADDSGLPNDRFFAVRPEGSVSTLKIQRTERGDSAVYLCASSLRAGNTEAFFGQGTRLTVV.

In its sample, this clone was seen many times. The observed sequence ends 3 residues before the CDR3 terminus, with the missing tail filled in from the germline J gene. The chain combines TRBV6-1 with TRBJ1-5, with 10 nucleotides matching TRBD1. This CDR3 is 16 amino acids long. J gave up 5 bases and V 0 bases, and 4 bases lay outside the gene matches. The V gene's germline CDR1 is MNHNS and CDR2 SASEGT. Incomplete CDR3 DNA: TGTGCCAGCAGTGAAGCGCCCGGGACAGGGGATCAGCCC. It yields the protein CASSEAPGTGDQP. From start to end, the CDR3 is CASSEAPGTGDQPQHF.

Many counts were recorded for this clone. Read data end 3 residues before the CDR3 end; the end is taken from the germline J gene. The chain uses TRBV20-1 and TRBJ2-3; 13 nucleotides match TRBD2. Trimming at V came to 1 base and at J to 5 bases, leaving 3 bases not matched to a gene. Looked up from germline, CDR1 is DFQATT and CDR2 is SNEGSKA (reference sequence). The CDR3 spans 15 residues. CDR3 in amino acids: CSARGTSGGVDTQYF. The DNA read from the CDR3 is TGCAGTGCTAGAGGGACTAGCGGGGGAGTAGATACG.

This clone was counted many times. The read ends 3 residues before the CDR3 terminus; that terminus is restored from the germline J gene. The J gene is TRBJ1-1, the V gene TRBV7-3, with D tentatively TRBD1 (6 bases). Germline-derived CDR1 and CDR2 are SGHTA and FQGTGA. The CDR3 is 13 amino acids. Trimming took off 3 bases at V and 7 bases at J, with 12 bases between the two ends. The CDR3 protein is CASSFRGSDEAFF. Partial CDR3 DNA: TGTGCCAGCAGCTTCAGGGGAAGTGATGAA.

The sample holds many counts of this clone. The observed sequence ends 3 residues before the CDR3 terminus, with the missing tail filled in from the germline J gene. The genes are TRBV18 and TRBJ2-7, with D uncertain. Germline assignment: CDR1 KGHSH and CDR2 LQKENI. The CDR3 length is 12 residues. Trimming stripped 2 bases from V and 6 bases from J, with 8 bases between. The CDR3 region is CASSPASSEQYF. The CDR3 DNA, read in part, is TGTGCCAGCTCACCAGCGAGCTCCGAG.

Ten or more counts support this clone. Read sequence stops 3 residues before the CDR3 end, and the germline J gene provides the missing end. The J gene is TRBJ2-2, the V gene TRBV7-8; weak D call: TRBD1 (5 bases). V was pared by 1 base and J by 1 base, with 10 bases between. Germline-derived CDR1 and CDR2 are SGHVS and FQNEAQ. The CDR3 sequence is 16 residues long. The CDR3 here is CASSLGGLWNTGELFF. The part of the CDR3 DNA that was read is TGTGCCAGCAGCTTAGGGGGCCTCTGGAACACCGGGGAG. The full variable domain, rest sourced from reference TRBV7-8 and TRBJ2-2, is GAGVSQSPRYKVAKRGQDVALRCDPISGHVSLFWYQQALGQGPEFLTYFQNEAQLDKSGLPSDRFFAERPEGSVSTLKIQRTQQEDSAVYLCASSLGGLWNTGELFFGEGSRLTVL.

This clone was observed many times. The CDR3 is cut off 3 residues early in the read; its end comes from the germline J gene. The J gene is TRBJ1-2, the V gene TRBV12-3 or TRBV12-4; D is ambiguous. The V end lost 7 bases, the J end lost 7 bases, and 16 bases lay between the germline ends. This CDR3 has 13 amino acids. The CDR3 here is CASTPRVQSGYTF. CDR3 bases read: TGTGCCAGCACCCCCCGGGTCCAAAGTGGC.

This clone was recorded a few times. Read coverage stops 3 residues before the CDR3 terminus; the germline J gene supplies the remainder. The rearrangement uses TRBV7-9 and TRBJ1-2, with TRBD1 as a possible D gene (6 bases). This CDR3 is built from 14 residues. The V gene's germline CDR1 is SEHNR and CDR2 FQNEAQ (reference sequence). CDR3: CASSFSGGADTYTF. The covered CDR3 bases are TGTGCCAGCAGCTTTAGCGGGGGGGCGGATACC.

At least ten counts were recorded for this clone. Read data end 3 residues before the CDR3 end; the end is taken from the germline J gene. J is TRBJ1-1 and V is TRBV6-2 or TRBV6-3, with D possibly being TRBD1 (5 bases). CDR3 length equals 17 residues. Trimming took 6 bases from V and 1 from J, leaving 21 bases between them. Germline loops: CDR1 MNHEY, CDR2 SVGEGT. This chain's CDR3 is CASSPPRQSTSNTEAFF. The covered CDR3 bases are TGTGCCAGCAGCCCCCCCAGACAGAGCACCTCGAACACTGAA.

This clone was counted only a few times. The read stops 3 residues short of the end of the CDR3; the missing end is completed from the germline J gene. This chain links TRBV19 with TRBJ2-4; D not certain. The CDR3 runs 14 residues. Germline V gene sequence: CDR1 LNHDA, CDR2 SQIVND (reference sequence). CDR3 residues: CASSISTRLSGQYF. Incomplete CDR3 DNA: TGTGCCAGTAGTATCTCGACACGGCTCTCTGGT.

This clone appeared many times. The read finishes 3 residues shy of the CDR3 end, and the germline J gene is used to complete it. The chain is built from TRBV12-3 or TRBV12-4 and TRBJ2-7; D may be TRBD2 (6 bases). V gave up 6 bases and J gave up 3 bases, with 21 bases separating them. The CDR3 runs to 16 residues. CDR3 sequence reads: CASSHLTSHHIYEQYF. The CDR3 bases that were read are TGTGCCAGCAGCCACCTAACTAGCCACCACATCTACGAG.